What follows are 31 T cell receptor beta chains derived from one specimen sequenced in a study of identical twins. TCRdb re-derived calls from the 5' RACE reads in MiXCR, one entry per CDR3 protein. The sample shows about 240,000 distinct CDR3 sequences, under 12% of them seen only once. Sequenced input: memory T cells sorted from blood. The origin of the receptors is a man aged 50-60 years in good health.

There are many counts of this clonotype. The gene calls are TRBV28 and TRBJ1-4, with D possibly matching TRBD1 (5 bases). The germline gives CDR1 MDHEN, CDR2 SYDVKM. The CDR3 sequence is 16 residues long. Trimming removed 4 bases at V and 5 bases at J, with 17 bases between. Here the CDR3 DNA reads TGTGCCAGCAGTTCCCGCCGGACGGGGGAGAATGAAAAACTGTTTTTT. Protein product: CASSSRRTGENEKLFF.

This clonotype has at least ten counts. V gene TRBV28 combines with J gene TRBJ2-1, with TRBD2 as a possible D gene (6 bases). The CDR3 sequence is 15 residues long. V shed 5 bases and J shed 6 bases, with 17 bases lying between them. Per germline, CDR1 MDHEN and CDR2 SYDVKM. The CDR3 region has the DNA TGTGCCAGCAGTCCACTGGCGGGGTGGGGCAATGAGCAGTTCTTC. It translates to CASSPLAGWGNEQFF. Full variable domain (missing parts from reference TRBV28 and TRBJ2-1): DVKVTQSSRYLVKRTGEKVFLECVQDMDHENMFWYRQDPGLGLRLIYFSYDVKMKEKGDIPEGYSVSREKKERFSLILESASTNQTSMYLCASSPLAGWGNEQFFGPGTRLTVL.

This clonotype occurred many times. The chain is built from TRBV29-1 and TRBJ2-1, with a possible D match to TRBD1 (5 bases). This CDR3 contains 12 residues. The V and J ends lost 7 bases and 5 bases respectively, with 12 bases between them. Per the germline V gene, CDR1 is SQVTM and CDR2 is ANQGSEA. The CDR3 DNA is TGCAGCGCACGGGTGGGGCACAATGAGCAGTTCTTC. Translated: CSARVGHNEQFF.

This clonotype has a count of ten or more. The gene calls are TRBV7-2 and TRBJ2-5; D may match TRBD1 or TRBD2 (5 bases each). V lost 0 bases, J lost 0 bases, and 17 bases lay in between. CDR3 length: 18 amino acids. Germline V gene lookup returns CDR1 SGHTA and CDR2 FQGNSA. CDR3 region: CASSLALRGTRYQETQYF. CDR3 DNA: TGTGCCAGCAGCTTAGCGCTAAGAGGGACCAGGTACCAAGAGACCCAGTACTTC.

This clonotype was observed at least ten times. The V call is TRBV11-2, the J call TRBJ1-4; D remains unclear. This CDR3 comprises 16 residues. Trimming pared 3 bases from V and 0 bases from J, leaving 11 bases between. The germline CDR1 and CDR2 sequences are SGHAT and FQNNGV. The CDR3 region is CASSFVRSATNEKLFF. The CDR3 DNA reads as TGTGCCAGCAGCTTTGTGCGCAGTGCAACTAATGAAAAACTGTTTTTT. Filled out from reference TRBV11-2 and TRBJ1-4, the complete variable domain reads EAGVAQSPRYKIIEKRQSVAFWCNPISGHATLYWYQQILGQGPKLLIQFQNNGVVDDSQLPKDRFSAERLKGVDSTLKIQPAKLEDSAVYLCASSFVRSATNEKLFFGSGTQLSVL.

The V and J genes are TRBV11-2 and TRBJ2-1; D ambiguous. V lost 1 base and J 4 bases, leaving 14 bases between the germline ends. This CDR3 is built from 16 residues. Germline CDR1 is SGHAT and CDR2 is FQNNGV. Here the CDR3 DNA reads TGTGCCAGCAGCTTAGGGAAGGGCCACCGATACAATGAGCAGTTCTTC. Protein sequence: CASSLGKGHRYNEQFF.

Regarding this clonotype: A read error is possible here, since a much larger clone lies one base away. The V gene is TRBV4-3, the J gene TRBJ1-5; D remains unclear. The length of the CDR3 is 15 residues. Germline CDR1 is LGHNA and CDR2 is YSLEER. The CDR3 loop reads CASSQEWGGNPPQHF. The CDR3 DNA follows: TGCGCCAGCAGCCAAGAATGGGGAGGGAATCCGCCCCAGCATTTT.

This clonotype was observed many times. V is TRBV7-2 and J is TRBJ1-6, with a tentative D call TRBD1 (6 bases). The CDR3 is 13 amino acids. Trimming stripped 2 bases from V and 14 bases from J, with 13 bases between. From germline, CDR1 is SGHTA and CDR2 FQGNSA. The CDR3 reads CASSLTGQWALHF. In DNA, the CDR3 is TGTGCCAGCAGCTTAACAGGGCAGTGGGCCCTCCACTTT.

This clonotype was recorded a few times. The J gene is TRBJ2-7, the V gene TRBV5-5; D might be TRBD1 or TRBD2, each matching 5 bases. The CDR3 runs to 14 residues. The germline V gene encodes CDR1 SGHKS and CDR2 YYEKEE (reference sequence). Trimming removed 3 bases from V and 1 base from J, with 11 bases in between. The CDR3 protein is CASSWGTVSYEQYF. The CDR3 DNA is TGTGCCAGCAGCTGGGGGACGGTTTCCTACGAGCAGTACTTC.

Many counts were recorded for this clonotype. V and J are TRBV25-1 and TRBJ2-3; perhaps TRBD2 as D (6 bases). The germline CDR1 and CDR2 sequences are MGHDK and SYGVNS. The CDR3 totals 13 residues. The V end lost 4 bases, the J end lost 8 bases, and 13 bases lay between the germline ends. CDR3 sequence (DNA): TGTGCCAGCAGTGTCTCGGGACTCGCTACGCAGTATTTT. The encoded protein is CASSVSGLATQYF.

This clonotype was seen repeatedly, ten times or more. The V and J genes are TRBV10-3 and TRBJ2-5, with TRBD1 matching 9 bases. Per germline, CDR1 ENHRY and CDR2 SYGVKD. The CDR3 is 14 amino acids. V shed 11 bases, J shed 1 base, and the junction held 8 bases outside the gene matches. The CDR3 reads CAAGQGTLQETQYF. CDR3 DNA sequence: TGTGCCGCGGGACAGGGAACCCTCCAAGAGACCCAGTACTTC.

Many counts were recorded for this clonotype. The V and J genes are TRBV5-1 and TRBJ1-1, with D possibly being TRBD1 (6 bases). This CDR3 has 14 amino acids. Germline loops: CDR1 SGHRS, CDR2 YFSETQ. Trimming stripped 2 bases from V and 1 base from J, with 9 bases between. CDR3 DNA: TGCGCCAGCAGCTTACAGGGACCGAACACTGAAGCTTTCTTT. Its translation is CASSLQGPNTEAFF.

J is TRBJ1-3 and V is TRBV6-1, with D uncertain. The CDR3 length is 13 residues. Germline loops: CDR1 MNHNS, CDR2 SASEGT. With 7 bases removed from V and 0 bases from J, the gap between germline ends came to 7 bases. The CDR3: CASIEYSGNTIYF. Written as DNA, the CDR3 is TGTGCCAGCATCGAGTACTCTGGAAACACCATATATTTT.

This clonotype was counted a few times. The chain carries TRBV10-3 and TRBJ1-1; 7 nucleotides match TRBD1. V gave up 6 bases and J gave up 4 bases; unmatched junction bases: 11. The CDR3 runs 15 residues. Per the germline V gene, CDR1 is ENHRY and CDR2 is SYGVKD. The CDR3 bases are TGTGCCATCAGAGGACAGGTTTTGGGGGTCACTGAAGCTTTCTTT. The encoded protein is CAIRGQVLGVTEAFF.

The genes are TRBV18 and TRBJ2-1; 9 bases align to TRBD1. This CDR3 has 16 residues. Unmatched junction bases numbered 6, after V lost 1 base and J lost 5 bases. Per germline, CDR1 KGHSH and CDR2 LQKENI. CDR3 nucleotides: TGTGCCAGCTCACCACGAGGGGACAGGGTGGACAATGAGCAGTTCTTC. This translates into CASSPRGDRVDNEQFF. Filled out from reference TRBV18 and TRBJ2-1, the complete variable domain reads NAGVMQNPRHLVRRRGQEARLRCSPMKGHSHVYWYRQLPEEGLKFMVYLQKENIIDESGMPKERFSAEFPKEGPSILRIQQVVRGDSAAYFCASSPRGDRVDNEQFFGPGTRLTVL.

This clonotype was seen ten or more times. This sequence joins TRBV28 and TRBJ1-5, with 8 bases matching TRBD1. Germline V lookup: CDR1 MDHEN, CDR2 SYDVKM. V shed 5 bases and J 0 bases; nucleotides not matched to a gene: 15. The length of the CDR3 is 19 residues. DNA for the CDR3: TGTGCCAGCAGTACCGCCATCAGGGGGCCGGCGCGTAGCAATCAGCCCCAGCATTTT. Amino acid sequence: CASSTAIRGPARSNQPQHF.

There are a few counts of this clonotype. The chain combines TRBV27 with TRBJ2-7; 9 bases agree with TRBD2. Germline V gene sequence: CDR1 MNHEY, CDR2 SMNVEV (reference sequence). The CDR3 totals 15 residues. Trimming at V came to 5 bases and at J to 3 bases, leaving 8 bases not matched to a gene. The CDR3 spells CASSPRAGGNYEQYF. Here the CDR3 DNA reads TGTGCCAGCAGTCCAAGGGCGGGGGGGAACTACGAGCAGTACTTC.

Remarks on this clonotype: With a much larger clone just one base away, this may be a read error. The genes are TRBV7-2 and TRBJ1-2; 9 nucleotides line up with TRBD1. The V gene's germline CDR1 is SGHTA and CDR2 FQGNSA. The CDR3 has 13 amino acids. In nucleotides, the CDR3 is TGTGCCAGCGGCTTATATGGGACAGGGCATAACACCTTC. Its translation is CASGLYGTGHNTF.

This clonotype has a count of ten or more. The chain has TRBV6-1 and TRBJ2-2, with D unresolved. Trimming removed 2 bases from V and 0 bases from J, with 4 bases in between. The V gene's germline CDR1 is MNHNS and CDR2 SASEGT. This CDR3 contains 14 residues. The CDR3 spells CASSEPPNTGELFF. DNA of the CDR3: TGTGCCAGCAGTGAACCGCCGAACACCGGGGAGCTGTTTTTT.

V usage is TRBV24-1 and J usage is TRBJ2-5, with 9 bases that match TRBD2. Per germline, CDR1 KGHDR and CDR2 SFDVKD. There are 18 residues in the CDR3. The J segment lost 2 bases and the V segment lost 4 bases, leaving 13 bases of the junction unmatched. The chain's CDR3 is CATSEDSGRVEGQETQYF. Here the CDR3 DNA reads TGTGCCACCAGTGAAGATAGCGGGAGAGTAGAGGGACAAGAGACCCAGTACTTC.

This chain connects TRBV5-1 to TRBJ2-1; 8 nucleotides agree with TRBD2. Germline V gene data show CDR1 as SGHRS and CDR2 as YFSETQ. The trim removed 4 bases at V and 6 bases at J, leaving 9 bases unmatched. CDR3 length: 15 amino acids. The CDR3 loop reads CASSLVPGGANEQFF. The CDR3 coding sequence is TGCGCCAGCAGCCTGGTCCCCGGGGGGGCCAATGAGCAGTTCTTC. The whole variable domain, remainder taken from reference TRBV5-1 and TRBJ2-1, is KAGVTQTPRYLIKTRGQQVTLSCSPISGHRSVSWYQQTPGQGLQFLFEYFSETQRNKGNFPGRFSGRQFSNSRSEMNVSTLELGDSALYLCASSLVPGGANEQFFGPGTRLTVL.

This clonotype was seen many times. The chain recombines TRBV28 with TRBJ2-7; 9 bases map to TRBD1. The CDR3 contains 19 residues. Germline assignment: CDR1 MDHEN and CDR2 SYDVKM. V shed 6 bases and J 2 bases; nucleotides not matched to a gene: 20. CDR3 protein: CASRPPPLNRGQDPYEQYF. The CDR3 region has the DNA TGTGCCAGCAGGCCCCCACCATTGAACAGGGGGCAGGACCCCTACGAGCAGTACTTC.

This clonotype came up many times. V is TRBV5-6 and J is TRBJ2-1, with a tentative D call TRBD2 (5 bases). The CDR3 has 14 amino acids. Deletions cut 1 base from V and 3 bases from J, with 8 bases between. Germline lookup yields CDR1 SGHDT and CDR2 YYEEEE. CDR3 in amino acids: CASSLISVYNEQFF. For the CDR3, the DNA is TGTGCCAGCAGCTTGATTAGCGTCTACAATGAGCAGTTCTTC.

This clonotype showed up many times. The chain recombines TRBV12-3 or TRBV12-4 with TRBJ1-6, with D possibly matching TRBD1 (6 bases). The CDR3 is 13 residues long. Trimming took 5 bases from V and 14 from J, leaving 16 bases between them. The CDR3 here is CASSPPGQPTLHF. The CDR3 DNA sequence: TGTGCCAGCAGTCCCCCAGGACAGCCTACCCTCCACTTT.

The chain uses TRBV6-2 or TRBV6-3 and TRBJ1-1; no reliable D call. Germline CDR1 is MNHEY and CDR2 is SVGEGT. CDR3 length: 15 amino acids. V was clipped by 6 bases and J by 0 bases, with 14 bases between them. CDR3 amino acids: CASRPDGLMNTEAFF. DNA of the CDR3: TGTGCCAGCAGACCGGACGGCCTAATGAACACTGAAGCTTTCTTT.

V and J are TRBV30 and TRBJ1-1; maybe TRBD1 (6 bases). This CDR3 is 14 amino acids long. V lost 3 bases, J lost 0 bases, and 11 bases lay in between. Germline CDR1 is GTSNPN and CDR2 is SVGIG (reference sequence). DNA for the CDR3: TGTGCCTGGAGGCCAACAGGGTTGAACACTGAAGCTTTCTTT. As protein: CAWRPTGLNTEAFF.

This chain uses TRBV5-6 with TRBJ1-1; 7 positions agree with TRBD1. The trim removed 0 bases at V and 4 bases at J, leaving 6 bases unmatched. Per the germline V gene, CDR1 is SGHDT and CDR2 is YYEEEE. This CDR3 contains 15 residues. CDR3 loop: CASSLASTGATEAFF. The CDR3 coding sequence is TGTGCCAGCAGCTTGGCCTCAACAGGGGCCACTGAAGCTTTCTTT.

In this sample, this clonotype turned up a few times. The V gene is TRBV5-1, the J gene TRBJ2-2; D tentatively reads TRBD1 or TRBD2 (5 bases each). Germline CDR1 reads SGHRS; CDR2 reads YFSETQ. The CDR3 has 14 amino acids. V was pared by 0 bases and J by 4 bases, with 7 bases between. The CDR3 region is CASSLGGTTGELFF. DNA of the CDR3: TGCGCCAGCAGCTTGGGTGGGACCACCGGGGAGCTGTTTTTT. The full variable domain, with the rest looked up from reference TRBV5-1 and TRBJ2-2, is KAGVTQTPRYLIKTRGQQVTLSCSPISGHRSVSWYQQTPGQGLQFLFEYFSETQRNKGNFPGRFSGRQFSNSRSEMNVSTLELGDSALYLCASSLGGTTGELFFGEGSRLTVL.

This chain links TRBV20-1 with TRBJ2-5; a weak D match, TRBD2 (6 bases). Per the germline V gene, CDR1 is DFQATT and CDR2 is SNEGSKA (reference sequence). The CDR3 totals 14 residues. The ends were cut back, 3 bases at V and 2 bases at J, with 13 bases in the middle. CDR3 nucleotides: TGCAGTGCTAGGGCCTACCGGGAGCAAGAGACCCAGTACTTC. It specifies CSARAYREQETQYF.

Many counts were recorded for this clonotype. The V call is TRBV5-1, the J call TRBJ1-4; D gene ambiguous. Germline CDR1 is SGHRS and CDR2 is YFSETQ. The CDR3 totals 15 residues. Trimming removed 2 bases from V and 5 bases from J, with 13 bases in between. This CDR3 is CASSFNTFRNEKLFF. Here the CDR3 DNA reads TGCGCCAGCAGCTTCAACACCTTCAGGAATGAAAAACTGTTTTTT.

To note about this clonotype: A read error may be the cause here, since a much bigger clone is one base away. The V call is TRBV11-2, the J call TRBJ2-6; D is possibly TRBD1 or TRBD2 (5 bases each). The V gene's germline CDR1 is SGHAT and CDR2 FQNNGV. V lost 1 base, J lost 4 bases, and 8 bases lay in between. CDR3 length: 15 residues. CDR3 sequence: CASSLAGTGANVLTF. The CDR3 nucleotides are TGTGCCAGCAGCTTAGCAGGGACCGGGGCCAACGTCCTGACTTTC.